This passage covers 17 T cell receptor beta chains from one sample sequenced in a study of T cell changes during pregnancy in multiple sclerosis. Method: immunoSEQ multiplex PCR; TCRdb's copy keeps in-frame clones and lacks some. There are 35,000 or so clones in the sample; about 90% occur only once, and approximately 1.2% lies in the top ten. Specimen: CD4+ T cells from peripheral blood mononuclear cells, collected before pregnancy. The receptors were sampled from a female donor with multiple sclerosis, enrolled in a pregnancy study.

The rearrangement uses TRBV5-1 and TRBJ2-7, with D perhaps TRBD1 (6 bases). V was pared by 5 bases and J by 2 bases, with 11 bases between. Germline-derived CDR1 and CDR2 are SGHRS and YFSETQ. The CDR3 covers 13 residues. The CDR3 sequence is CASRQGTTYEQYF. The CDR3 nucleotides are TGCGCCAGCAGACAAGGGACAACCTACGAGCAGTACTTC.

The rearrangement uses TRBV6-5 and TRBJ1-4; weak D call: TRBD1 (6 bases). V was cut by 4 bases and J by 8 bases, with 14 bases left in between. The CDR3 sequence is 14 residues long. Germline values: CDR1 MNHEY, CDR2 SVGAGI. CDR3 region: CASSSSGVVEKLFF. The DNA of the CDR3 is TGTGCCAGCAGTTCCTCAGGGGTTGTCGAAAAACTGTTTTTT.

The chain employs TRBV9 and TRBJ2-3; no reliable D call. Trimming stripped 4 bases from V and 1 base from J, with 7 bases between. This CDR3 has 13 residues. CDR1 is SGDLS and CDR2 is YYNGEE in the germline V gene. This CDR3 is CASSIQGTDTQYF. CDR3 DNA sequence: TGTGCCAGCAGCATCCAGGGCACAGATACGCAGTATTTT.

In this sample, this clone turned up a few times. The rearrangement joins TRBV5-1 to TRBJ2-5; 7 bases are shared with TRBD2. This CDR3 has 16 residues. V dropped 6 bases and J dropped 4; count of bases not matched to a gene: 15. The germline gives CDR1 SGHRS, CDR2 YFSETQ. The CDR3 DNA sequence: TGCGCCAGCACTCAACGAATTACAGGCGGGGGAGAGACCCAGTACTTC. Its translation is CASTQRITGGGETQYF.

This clone has only a few counts. The chain links TRBV25-1 to TRBJ1-2; D is perhaps TRBD1 (6 bases). From germline, CDR1 is MGHDK and CDR2 SYGVNS. CDR3 length: 15 amino acids. Trimming left V 0 bases short and J 8 bases short, with 16 bases between. The DNA of the CDR3 is TGTGCCAGCAGTGAATATGGTGCGGCTGACAGGGGCTACACCTTC. Translating it yields CASSEYGAADRGYTF.

The rearrangement joins TRBV5-6 to TRBJ2-7; D is perhaps TRBD1 (6 bases). The length of the CDR3 is 13 residues. The germline V gene has CDR1 SGHDT and CDR2 YYEEEE. The ends were cut back, 1 base at V and 3 bases at J, with 8 bases in the middle. This CDR3 reads CASSLTGSYEQYF. CDR3 DNA sequence: TGTGCCAGCAGCTTGACAGGGAGCTACGAGCAGTACTTC. The full variable domain, with the rest looked up from reference TRBV5-6 and TRBJ2-7, is DAGVTQSPTHLIKTRGQQVTLRCSPKSGHDTVSWYQQALGQGPQFIFQYYEEEERQRGNFPDRFSGHQFPNYSSELNVNALLLGDSALYLCASSLTGSYEQYFGPGTRLTVT.

This chain joins TRBV7-3 and TRBJ2-2, with D unresolved. Looked up from germline, CDR1 is SGHTA and CDR2 is FQGTGA. The V end was cut by 5 bases, the J end by 7 bases, with 11 bases between. The CDR3 contains 13 residues. The CDR3 sequence: CASSAIVSGELFF. The CDR3 nucleotides are TGTGCCAGCAGCGCGATCGTAAGCGGGGAGCTGTTTTTT.

V usage is TRBV28 and J usage is TRBJ1-2; D call uncertain. This CDR3 region has 16 residues. Trimming pared 2 bases from V and 4 bases from J, leaving 17 bases between. The germline V gene encodes CDR1 MDHEN and CDR2 SYDVKM. The CDR3 loop is CASSLSALEAPYGYTF. The DNA of the CDR3 is TGTGCCAGCAGTTTAAGTGCTTTGGAGGCTCCCTATGGCTACACCTTC.

J is TRBJ2-5 and V is TRBV7-3; 9 bases line up with TRBD1. The CDR3 is 14 residues long. Germline V gives CDR1 SGHTA, CDR2 FQGTGA. J lost 4 bases, V lost 4 bases, and 4 bases had no gene match. CDR3 in amino acids: CASSSGTGRETQYF. The CDR3 nucleotides read TGTGCCAGCAGCTCCGGGACAGGGAGAGAGACCCAGTACTTC.

V gene TRBV27 combines with J gene TRBJ2-7; possible D gene TRBD1, 5 bases. The CDR3 loop spans 12 amino acids. Germline V gene sequence: CDR1 MNHEY, CDR2 SMNVEV (reference sequence). V was clipped by 10 bases and J by 2 bases, with 12 bases between them. CDR3 DNA sequence: TGTGCCACCCGACAGAACCCCTACGAGCAGTACTTC. This translates into CATRQNPYEQYF.

The chain combines TRBV30 with TRBJ1-2, with D tentatively TRBD1 (5 bases). V shed 4 bases and J shed 6 bases, with 15 bases lying between them. Germline lookup yields CDR1 GTSNPN and CDR2 SVGIG (reference sequence). This CDR3 region has 13 residues. The CDR3 sequence: CAWTLGAKNGYTF. CDR3 nucleotide sequence: TGTGCCTGGACCCTAGGGGCCAAAAATGGCTACACCTTC. The full variable domain, its missing parts supplied by reference TRBV30 and TRBJ1-2, is SQTIHQWPATLVQPVGSPLSLECTVEGTSNPNLYWYRQAAGRGLQLLFYSVGIGQISSEVPQNLSASRPQDRQFILSSKKLLLSDSGFYLCAWTLGAKNGYTFGSGTRLTVV.

The chain carries TRBV19 and TRBJ1-2; 9 bases agree with TRBD1. CDR1 and CDR2 (germline): LNHDA, SQIVND (reference sequence). The CDR3 is made up of 18 amino acids. V dropped 3 bases and J dropped 6; count of bases not matched to a gene: 17. The chain's CDR3 is CASSMFIWGEDRGDGYTF. CDR3 bases: TGTGCCAGTAGTATGTTCATCTGGGGAGAGGACAGGGGCGATGGCTACACCTTC.

The chain uses TRBV7-2 and TRBJ2-2; 10 nucleotides match TRBD2. V lost 2 bases and J lost 5; bases outside the gene matches: 2. Germline V CDR1 and CDR2: SGHTA, FQGNSA. CDR3 size: 15 residues. CDR3 region: CASSLLAGATGELFF. The CDR3 DNA follows: TGTGCCAGCAGCTTACTAGCGGGAGCGACCGGGGAGCTGTTTTTT.

CDR3 amino acids: CASSILSGGKVPEAFF. The CDR3 DNA is TGTGCCAGTAGTATCCTCTCAGGGGGGAAAGTACCTGAAGCTTTCTTT. The gene calls are TRBV19 and TRBJ1-1; the match to TRBD1 covers 7 bases. Per germline, CDR1 LNHDA and CDR2 SQIVND (reference sequence). The length of the CDR3 is 16 residues. V dropped 3 bases and J dropped 6; count of bases not matched to a gene: 13.

V usage is TRBV2 and J usage is TRBJ1-1; no clear D gene. Trimming removed 4 bases at V and 3 bases at J, with 6 bases between. This CDR3 has 12 residues. Germline V gene data show CDR1 as SNHLY and CDR2 as FYNNEI. The CDR3: CASSAADTEAFF. For the CDR3, the DNA is TGTGCCAGCAGTGCGGCGGACACTGAAGCTTTCTTT.

The CDR3 region has the DNA TGTGCCAGCAGCCAATCCGGACAGGGAGGTGGCTACACCTTC. This translates into CASSQSGQGGGYTF. The chain employs TRBV7-2 and TRBJ1-2; TRBD1 agrees at 8 bases. V was pared by 5 bases and J by 7 bases, with 9 bases of the junction left unmatched. The CDR3 consists of 14 residues. Germline-derived CDR1 and CDR2 are SGHTA and FQGNSA. Looking up the rest from reference TRBV7-2 and TRBJ1-2 gives the full variable domain: GAGVSQSPSNKVTEKGKDVELRCDPISGHTALYWYRQSLGQGLEFLIYFQGNSAPDKSGLPSDRFSAERTGGSVSTLTIQRTQQEDSAVYLCASSQSGQGGGYTFGSGTRLTVV.

The chain combines TRBV9 with TRBJ2-7; D possibly corresponds to TRBD2 (5 bases). Per the germline V gene, CDR1 is SGDLS and CDR2 is YYNGEE. CDR3 length: 17 residues. V lost 4 bases to trimming and J lost 2 bases, with 22 bases between them. Here the CDR3 DNA reads TGTGCCAGCAGCCCCCACCCCCTGGCGGGCCTTACCTACGAGCAGTACTTC. It yields the protein CASSPHPLAGLTYEQYF.